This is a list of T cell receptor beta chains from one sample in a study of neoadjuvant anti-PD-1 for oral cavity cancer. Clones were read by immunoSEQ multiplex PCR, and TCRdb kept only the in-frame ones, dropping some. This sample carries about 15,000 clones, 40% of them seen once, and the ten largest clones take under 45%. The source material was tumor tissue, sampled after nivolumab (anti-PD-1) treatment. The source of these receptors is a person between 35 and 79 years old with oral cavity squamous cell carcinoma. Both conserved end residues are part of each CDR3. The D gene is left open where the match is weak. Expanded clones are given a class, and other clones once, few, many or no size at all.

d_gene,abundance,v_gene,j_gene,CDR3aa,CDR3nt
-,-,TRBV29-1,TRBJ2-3,CSVEGQGYTDTQYF,TGCAGCGTTGAAGGGCAGGGCTACACAGATACGCAGTATTTT
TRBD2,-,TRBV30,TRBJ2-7,CAWSGGSGVREQYF,TGTGCCTGGAGTGGGGGTAGCGGGGTTCGCGAGCAGTACTTC
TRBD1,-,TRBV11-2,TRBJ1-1,CASSLMGQVNTEAFF,TGTGCCAGCAGCTTAATGGGACAGGTCAACACTGAAGCTTTCTTT
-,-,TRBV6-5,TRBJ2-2,CASSYSRGGNTGELFF,TGTGCCAGCAGTTACTCTCGTGGGGGGAACACCGGGGAGCTGTTTTTT
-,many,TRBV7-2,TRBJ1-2,CASSLGSTGYGYTF,TGTGCCAGCAGCTTAGGTTCTACGGGTTATGGCTACACCTTC
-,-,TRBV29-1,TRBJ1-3,CSVARDEGNTIYF,TGCAGCGTTGCCAGGGACGAAGGAAACACCATATATTTT
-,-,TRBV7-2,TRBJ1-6,CASSLRGANSPLHF,TGTGCCAGCAGCTTACGGGGGGCCAATTCACCCCTCCACTTT
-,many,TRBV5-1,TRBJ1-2,CASSWDKSYGYTF,TGCGCCAGCAGCTGGGACAAGTCTTATGGCTACACCTTC
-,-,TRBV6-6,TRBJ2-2,CASSYLWMSTGELFF,TGTGCCAGCAGTTATCTCTGGATGAGCACCGGGGAGCTGTTTTTT
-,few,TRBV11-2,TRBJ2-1,CASSPRTGRGEQFF,TGTGCCAGCAGCCCCCGGACAGGGAGGGGTGAGCAGTTCTTC
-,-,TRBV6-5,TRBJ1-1,CASSQGVNTEAFF,TGTGCCAGCAGTCAGGGCGTGAACACTGAAGCTTTCTTT
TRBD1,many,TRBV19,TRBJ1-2,CASTKQGKDGYTF,TGTGCCAGTACAAAACAGGGGAAAGACGGCTACACCTTC
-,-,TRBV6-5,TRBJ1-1,CASSAANTEAFF,TGTGCCAGCAGTGCCGCTAACACTGAAGCTTTCTTT
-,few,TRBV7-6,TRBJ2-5,CASSAGQEVGTQYF,TGTGCCAGCAGCGCGGGACAAGAAGTAGGGACCCAGTACTTC